The 24 T cell receptor beta chains below come from one sample, sequenced in a study of blood T cell repertoires in COVID-19. Assay: immunoSEQ multiplex PCR; the TCRdb copy retains only in-frame clones and omits some. The repertoire includes a few hundred thousand clones, roughly 86% of them detected once, and around 7.8% sits in the top ten. Sequencing was done on a sample of peripheral blood. The receptors were gathered from a woman in her forties or fifties who had recovered from COVID-19.

The chain recombines TRBV4-3 with TRBJ2-1; 7 bases match TRBD1. This CDR3 is 15 amino acids long. V dropped 2 bases and J dropped 3; count of bases not matched to a gene: 4. CDR1 is LGHNA, CDR2 YSLEER, per germline. The CDR3 sequence: CASSQRTGGYNEQFF. The DNA of the CDR3 is TGCGCCAGCAGCCAACGGACAGGCGGCTACAATGAGCAGTTCTTC.

The chain is built from TRBV5-1 and TRBJ2-7, with D maybe TRBD2 (6 bases). Trimming removed 3 bases from V and 0 bases from J, with 13 bases in between. This CDR3 spans 15 amino acids. Germline values: CDR1 SGHRS, CDR2 YFSETQ. CDR3 nucleotides: TGCGCCAGCAGCTGGGGCGGGACCCTCTCCTACGAGCAGTACTTC. Protein sequence: CASSWGGTLSYEQYF.

This chain connects TRBV4-1 to TRBJ2-3; D is possibly TRBD1 (5 bases). Germline CDR1 is MGHRA and CDR2 is YSYEKL. This CDR3 is built from 17 residues. V was clipped by 4 bases and J by 2 bases, with 19 bases between them. In nucleotides, the CDR3 is TGCGCCAGCAGCCGGGGCAGGATATACGGGCACACAGATACGCAGTATTTT. Translating gives CASSRGRIYGHTDTQYF.

The chain has TRBV6-5 and TRBJ2-3; weak D call: TRBD2 (7 bases). V was shortened by 5 bases and J by 3 bases, with 9 bases between the two germline ends. The CDR3 sequence is 13 residues long. Germline loops: CDR1 MNHEY, CDR2 SVGAGI. The CDR3 loop is CASSRGGTDTQYF. Here the CDR3 DNA reads TGTGCCAGCAGTAGGGGGGGTACAGATACGCAGTATTTT.

This clone occurred once. The chain employs TRBV2 and TRBJ2-2; the D gene is possibly TRBD1 (5 bases). The germline V gene encodes CDR1 SNHLY and CDR2 FYNNEI. The V and J ends lost 8 bases and 1 base respectively, with 14 bases between them. CDR3 length equals 15 residues. CDR3 amino acids: CASSPQGLNTGELFF. In DNA form, the CDR3 reads TGTGCCAGCTCCCCCCAGGGATTGAACACCGGGGAGCTGTTTTTT. Complete variable domain (other parts from reference TRBV2 and TRBJ2-2): EPEVTQTPSHQVTQMGQEVILRCVPISNHLYFYWYRQILGQKVEFLVSFYNNEISEKSEIFDDQFSVERPDGSNFTLKIRSTKLEDSAMYFCASSPQGLNTGELFFGEGSRLTVL.

The gene calls are TRBV27 and TRBJ1-6, with 8 bases lining up with TRBD1. Germline CDR1 and CDR2: MNHEY and SMNVEV (reference sequence). With V trimmed by 3 bases and J by 7 bases, 11 bases remained unmatched. The CDR3 spans 17 residues. The CDR3 loop reads CASSLAYRGISNSPLHF. The CDR3 DNA reads TGTGCCAGCAGTTTGGCCTACAGGGGGATAAGCAATTCACCCCTCCACTTT.

A single count supports this clone. This chain's CDR3 is CASSQEPPRSSGANVLTF. CDR3 DNA sequence: TGCGCCAGCAGCCAAGAGCCCCCGAGGTCCTCTGGGGCCAACGTCCTGACTTTC. The chain combines TRBV4-3 with TRBJ2-6; no clear D. Trimming left V 0 bases short and J 0 bases short, with 12 bases between. The CDR3 runs to 18 residues. Germline V lookup: CDR1 LGHNA, CDR2 YSLEER.

For this clone: A junction boundary mismatches the germline segment, possibly from a read error. The chain employs TRBV10-3 and TRBJ2-7; 11 positions agree with TRBD2. The length of the CDR3 is 16 residues. Germline CDR1 ENHRY, CDR2 SYGVKD. The CDR3 loop reads CAISTSTSGTSHEQYF. As DNA, the CDR3 is TGTGCCATCAGTACGTCGACTAGCGGGACCTCCCACGAGCAGTACTTC.

This chain links TRBV6-2 or TRBV6-3 with TRBJ2-7, with D uncertain. The CDR3 loop spans 13 amino acids. CDR1 and CDR2 (germline): MNHEY, SVGEGT. With 2 bases removed from V and 2 bases from J, the gap between germline ends came to 7 bases. The CDR3 is CASSYGLTYEQYF. CDR3 nucleotide sequence: TGTGCCAGCAGTTACGGGCTGACCTACGAGCAGTACTTC.

V is TRBV7-9 and J is TRBJ2-2; D may be TRBD1 (7 bases). This CDR3 has 14 residues. Germline loops: CDR1 SEHNR, CDR2 FQNEAQ (reference sequence). Between the trimmed V and J ends, which lost 2 bases and 10 bases, there was a span of 14 bases. The CDR3 coding sequence is TGTGCCAGCAGCTTAAGAACAGGGGAGGAGGAGCTGTTTTTT. Translating it yields CASSLRTGEEELFF.

This sequence joins TRBV9 and TRBJ1-2; a weak D match, TRBD1 (5 bases). CDR3 length: 15 residues. V was cut by 1 base and J by 6 bases, with 16 bases left in between. Germline V gene sequence: CDR1 SGDLS, CDR2 YYNGEE. DNA for the CDR3: TGTGCCAGCAGCGTAAACGGCGGGAGAGGGGATGGCTACACCTTC. Protein: CASSVNGGRGDGYTF. Combining the CDR3 with reference TRBV9 and TRBJ1-2 gives the whole variable domain DSGVTQTPKHLITATGQRVTLRCSPRSGDLSVYWYQQSLDQGLQFLIQYYNGEERAKGNILERFSAQQFPDLHSELNLSSLELGDSALYFCASSVNGGRGDGYTFGSGTRLTVV.

The gene calls are TRBV6-5 and TRBJ2-3, with D possibly TRBD2 on 6 matching bases. Germline CDR1 MNHEY, CDR2 SVGAGI. The CDR3 sequence is 16 residues long. Between the trimmed V and J ends, which lost 4 bases and 0 bases, there was a span of 14 bases. CDR3 in amino acids: CASSSAGPLSTDTQYF. CDR3 bases: TGTGCCAGCAGTTCGGCGGGACCCCTAAGCACAGATACGCAGTATTTT.

The V gene is TRBV7-9, the J gene TRBJ1-2; possible D gene TRBD1, 5 bases. Germline lookup yields CDR1 SEHNR and CDR2 FQNEAQ (reference sequence). Trimming stripped 5 bases from V and 4 bases from J, with 17 bases between. The CDR3 runs to 15 residues. Here the CDR3 reads CASSRSGGDFYGYTF. The CDR3 bases are TGTGCCAGCAGCCGCTCCGGGGGGGACTTCTATGGCTACACCTTC.

The genes are TRBV10-2 and TRBJ1-2; 10 nucleotides align to TRBD1. Germline V CDR1 and CDR2: WSHSY, SAAADI. J gave up 7 bases and V 3 bases, and 8 bases lay outside the gene matches. The CDR3 consists of 15 residues. The CDR3 is CASSEDRGRSSGYTF. The CDR3 nucleotides read TGCGCCAGCAGTGAAGACAGGGGGCGATCCTCTGGCTACACCTTC.

CDR3: CASSKVGGPYEQYF. The CDR3 region has the DNA TGTGCCAGCAGCAAAGTTGGCGGGCCCTACGAGCAGTACTTC. The chain carries TRBV21-1 and TRBJ2-7; the tabulated D call, TRBD2, remains unverified against the DNA. TRBV21-1 is tagged as a pseudogene. The CDR3 runs 14 residues.

This sequence joins TRBV28 and TRBJ1-2, with 7 bases identical to TRBD1. The germline V gene encodes CDR1 MDHEN and CDR2 SYDVKM. V was clipped by 5 bases and J by 5 bases; unmatched bases: 11. This CDR3 has 15 amino acids. The CDR3 loop reads CASSTEKGQIYGYTF. CDR3 coding DNA: TGTGCCAGCAGTACGGAAAAGGGACAGATATATGGCTACACCTTC.

The rearrangement joins TRBV2 to TRBJ1-2; no clear D gene. V lost 7 bases, J lost 5 bases, and 20 bases lay in between. The CDR3 is 15 residues long. Germline V lookup: CDR1 SNHLY, CDR2 FYNNEI. The CDR3 DNA sequence: TGTGCCAGCACCCTAGGCGGGAGTCGTTCTTATGGCTACACCTTC. Translation gives CASTLGGSRSYGYTF.

V usage is TRBV19 and J usage is TRBJ1-5, with a possible D match to TRBD1 (5 bases). The CDR3 has 12 residues. The germline CDR1 and CDR2 sequences are LNHDA and SQIVND (reference sequence). Trimming removed 9 bases from V and 7 bases from J, with 13 bases in between. CDR3 residues: CASRTGDQPQHF. DNA of the CDR3: TGTGCCAGCCGTACGGGGGACCAGCCCCAGCATTTT. The full variable domain, completed using reference TRBV19 and TRBJ1-5, is DGGITQSPKYLFRKEGQNVTLSCEQNLNHDAMYWYRQDPGQGLRLIYYSQIVNDFQKGDIAEGYSVSREKKESFPLTVTSAQKNPTAFYLCASRTGDQPQHFGDGTRLSIL.

The chain links TRBV18 to TRBJ1-2; 9 bases map to TRBD1. Germline values: CDR1 KGHSH, CDR2 LQKENI. The CDR3 runs 13 residues. V lost 2 bases to trimming and J lost 6 bases; unmatched junction nucleotides: 1. CDR3 bases: TGTGCCAGCTCACCAAGGACAGGGGATGGCTACACCTTC. It codes for CASSPRTGDGYTF.

V usage is TRBV24-1 and J usage is TRBJ1-2; D is perhaps TRBD1 (6 bases). There are 12 residues in the CDR3. Trimming removed 2 bases at V and 13 bases at J, with 13 bases between. Germline loops: CDR1 KGHDR, CDR2 SFDVKD. The CDR3 spells CATSDSGQGLTF. CDR3 in DNA: TGTGCCACCAGTGATTCGGGACAAGGTCTCACCTTC.

This chain joins TRBV14 and TRBJ1-5; the D gene is possibly TRBD1 (6 bases). Looked up from germline, CDR1 is SGHDN and CDR2 is FVKESK. V lost 2 bases, J lost 7 bases, and 18 bases lay in between. The length of the CDR3 is 16 residues. This CDR3 reads CASSQSSLGAPQPQHF. The CDR3 DNA reads TGTGCCAGCAGCCAATCGTCCTTGGGGGCTCCCCAGCCCCAGCATTTT.

In its sample, this clone was seen once. The chain is built from TRBV7-9 and TRBJ2-1; D possibly corresponds to TRBD1 (6 bases). This CDR3 region has 15 residues. Trimming stripped 7 bases from V and 3 bases from J, with 16 bases between. Germline V gives CDR1 SEHNR, CDR2 FQNEAQ (reference sequence). The CDR3: CASNNRVRDYNEQFF. In nucleotides, the CDR3 is TGTGCCAGCAACAACAGGGTGAGAGACTACAATGAGCAGTTCTTC. Filled out from reference TRBV7-9 and TRBJ2-1, the complete variable domain reads DTGVSQNPRHKITKRGQNVTFRCDPISEHNRLYWYRQTLGQGPEFLTYFQNEAQLEKSRLLSDRFSAERPKGSFSTLEIQRTEQGDSAMYLCASNNRVRDYNEQFFGPGTRLTVL.

The chain couples TRBV9 to TRBJ1-1; unclear D gene. This CDR3 is 14 amino acids long. V lost 2 bases and J 1 base, leaving 9 bases between the germline ends. Per germline, CDR1 SGDLS and CDR2 YYNGEE. The CDR3 DNA reads as TGTGCCAGCAGCGTTACTCTAAGGAACACTGAAGCTTTCTTT. Translating gives CASSVTLRNTEAFF.

The J gene is TRBJ2-1, the V gene TRBV29-1, with a weak D call TRBD2 (6 bases). Trimming took 1 base from V and 1 from J, leaving 8 bases between them. Germline loops: CDR1 SQVTM, CDR2 ANQGSEA. This CDR3 comprises 14 residues. The CDR3 DNA reads TGCAGCGTTGAAGGTCGGGGGTCCTACAATGAGCAGTTCTTC. This codes for CSVEGRGSYNEQFF.